This T cell receptor (beta chain) was sequenced in a study of OX40 agonist ivuxolimab in advanced cancers. Study-wide context: Three patients responded partially, comprising one with hepatocellular carcinoma and two with cutaneous melanoma.

CDR3 length equals 14 residues. V gave up 3 bases and J gave up 0 bases, with 8 bases separating them. Looked up from germline, CDR1 is LNHDA and CDR2 is SQIVND (reference sequence). In this sample, this clone turned up once. Some clones are missing from TCRdb's copy, which holds only in-frame ones; the method was immunoSEQ multiplex PCR. The data hold roughly 73,000 clones, with 85% to 90% observed a single time. This TCR was recovered from an adult with an advanced solid tumor such as melanoma, head and neck, liver or kidney cancer. Sequenced here: CD4+ or CD8+ T cells sorted from blood, sampled in a trial of the OX40 agonist ivuxolimab. The rearrangement uses TRBV19 and TRBJ1-2; D possibly corresponds to TRBD1 (5 bases). The CDR3 sequence: CASSIQGANYGYTF. The CDR3, as DNA: TGTGCCAGTAGTATCCAGGGCGCTAACTATGGCTACACCTTC. Combining the CDR3 with reference TRBV19 and TRBJ1-2 gives the whole variable domain DGGITQSPKYLFRKEGQNVTLSCEQNLNHDAMYWYRQDPGQGLRLIYYSQIVNDFQKGDIAEGYSVSREKKESFPLTVTSAQKNPTAFYLCASSIQGANYGYTFGSGTRLTVV.